This T cell receptor beta chain was sequenced for a study of blood T cell repertoires in COVID-19. Across the study: T cells, B-cell-depleted T cells, or PBMCs provided the cDNA or gDNA that served as material.

In the original analysis: Scientists estimated how many nucleated cells there were by amplifying reference gene primers. Sequencing was performed with immunoSEQ multiplex PCR; in TCRdb, only in-frame clones are kept and a portion is missing. V, J and clone size are taken as reported in that table, and D and trimming were inferred from the DNA itself. The profile shows around 83,000 clones, around nine tenths of them singletons. The CDR3 is 15 residues long. Germline assignment: CDR1 MNHEY and CDR2 SVGAGI. Trimming stripped 0 bases from V and 10 bases from J, with 13 bases between. A few counts support this clone.

V and J are TRBV6-5 and TRBJ1-6; D perhaps matches TRBD1 (6 bases). Sequenced input: peripheral blood. The sequence derives from a man at least 80 years old with active or convalescent COVID-19. CDR3 in DNA: TGTGCCAGCAGTTACTCGAAACAGGGTCAATCACCCCTCCACTTT. Residues: CASSYSKQGQSPLHF.